The 20 T cell receptor beta chains below all came from one sample that was sequenced in a study of shared clonotypes between healthy human individuals. Assay used: immunoSEQ multiplex PCR; TCRdb lists only in-frame clones, some missing. The table has 470,000 or so clones, 81% seen once. Sequences were obtained from PBMCs. Every receptor here comes from a woman aged 40 to 49 in good health. Some clones in this sample may be carry-over from other donors' samples.

As concerns this clone: A far larger clone is just one base off, so this is likely a read error. The chain recombines TRBV30 with TRBJ2-7, with 7 nucleotides matching TRBD2. Germline V gene data show CDR1 as GTSNPN and CDR2 as SVGIG (reference sequence). The CDR3 consists of 14 residues. CDR3: CAWSVPGGGYEQHF. The CDR3 DNA sequence: TGTGCCTGGAGTGTACCCGGGGGAGGGTACGAGCAGCACTTC.

This clone was observed a single time. V gene TRBV13 combines with J gene TRBJ2-2, with 8 bases lining up with TRBD2. Germline values: CDR1 PRHDT, CDR2 FYEKMQ (reference sequence). V lost 5 bases to trimming and J lost 2 bases; unmatched junction nucleotides: 4. The CDR3 contains 15 residues. This CDR3 reads CASSVLAGNTGELFF. The CDR3 coding sequence is TGTGCCAGCAGCGTGCTAGCGGGCAACACCGGGGAGCTGTTTTTT.

As for this clone: This likely stems from a read error, as it lies one base from a far larger clone. The genes are TRBV14 and TRBJ2-2, with D hard to call. CDR3 length equals 14 residues. CDR1 and CDR2 (germline): SGHDN, FVKESK. CDR3 DNA: TGTGCCAGCAGCCAAGTGTGGAGCACCAGGGAGCTGTTTTTT. Translated: CASSQVWSTRELFF.

This clone was counted only a few times. This likely reflects a read error, since a far larger clone is one base away. Other nucleotide sequences in the sample specify the same CDR3. The V and J genes are TRBV30 and TRBJ1-2; no firm D call. The V end was cut by 2 bases, the J end by 10 bases, with 11 bases between. This CDR3 has 11 amino acids. Germline V CDR1 and CDR2: GTSNPN, SVGIG (reference sequence). DNA for the CDR3: TGTGCCTGGAGTTCTCCCGCTGACTACACCTTC. Translating gives CAWSSPADYTF.

This chain links TRBV5-1 with TRBJ2-3; 9 nucleotides align to TRBD1. The CDR3 extends over 15 amino acids. The V gene end was trimmed by 2 bases and the J gene end by 0 bases; junction bases not matched to a gene: 1. CDR1 is SGHRS and CDR2 is YFSETQ in the germline V gene. Written as DNA, the CDR3 is TGCGCCAGCAGCTTAGGACAGGGGAGCACAGATACGCAGTATTTT. It codes for CASSLGQGSTDTQYF. The whole variable domain, filled in from reference TRBV5-1 and TRBJ2-3, reads KAGVTQTPRYLIKTRGQQVTLSCSPISGHRSVSWYQQTPGQGLQFLFEYFSETQRNKGNFPGRFSGRQFSNSRSEMNVSTLELGDSALYLCASSLGQGSTDTQYFGPGTRLTVL.

The chain joins TRBV18 to TRBJ2-1; D gene ambiguous. CDR1 KGHSH and CDR2 LQKENI come from the germline V gene. Trimming shortened V by 0 bases and J by 2 bases, and 11 bases separated the two germline ends. CDR3 length: 16 amino acids. The CDR3 region is CASSPPGWITYNEQFF. The CDR3 coding sequence is TGTGCCAGCTCACCACCAGGGTGGATAACCTACAATGAGCAGTTCTTC.

V usage is TRBV6-6 and J usage is TRBJ2-7; no definite D call. Germline loops: CDR1 MNHNY, CDR2 SVGAGI (reference sequence). This CDR3 is 12 amino acids long. The V end was cut by 0 bases, the J end by 10 bases, with 10 bases between. Here the CDR3 DNA reads TGTGCCAGCAGTTACTCGATGGTTAAACAGTACTTC. Translation: CASSYSMVKQYF.

This clone was seen a single time. The rearrangement joins TRBV7-9 to TRBJ2-7; 8 bases agree with TRBD2. CDR3 length: 14 amino acids. The J segment lost 5 bases and the V segment lost 5 bases, leaving 8 bases of the junction unmatched. The germline gives CDR1 SEHNR, CDR2 FQNEAQ (reference sequence). CDR3 DNA: TGTGCCAGCAGCCGGGGACTAGGGATCGACGAGCAGTACTTC. It yields the protein CASSRGLGIDEQYF.

The V gene is TRBV19, the J gene TRBJ1-1; possible D gene TRBD1, 6 bases. Germline CDR1 and CDR2: LNHDA and SQIVND (reference sequence). Trimming shortened V by 5 bases and J by 10 bases, and 11 bases separated the two germline ends. The CDR3 is made up of 11 amino acids. The CDR3, as DNA: TGTGCCAGTAGTCCTGGACAGAGAGCTTTCTTT. Its protein is CASSPGQRAFF. Supplemented by reference TRBV19 and TRBJ1-1, the full variable domain reads DGGITQSPKYLFRKEGQNVTLSCEQNLNHDAMYWYRQDPGQGLRLIYYSQIVNDFQKGDIAEGYSVSREKKESFPLTVTSAQKNPTAFYLCASSPGQRAFFGQGTRLTVV.

Turning to this clone: This CDR3 is also generated by other DNA sequences in the sample. The chain joins TRBV28 to TRBJ2-7; D is undetermined. Per the germline V gene, CDR1 is MDHEN and CDR2 is SYDVKM. This CDR3 spans 12 amino acids. Trimming cost V 1 base and J 4 bases, with 5 bases left between them. The CDR3 reads CASSLFPYEQYF. The CDR3 DNA is TGTGCCAGCAGTTTATTTCCGTACGAGCAGTACTTC.

In the case of this clone: This probably arose from a read error, given a far larger clone one base away. This chain connects TRBV27 to TRBJ2-7, with D perhaps matching TRBD2 (5 bases). The germline V and J ends were trimmed by 7 bases and 2 bases, with 12 bases remaining between them. The CDR3 extends over 13 amino acids. Germline CDR1 reads MNHEY; CDR2 reads SMNVEV (reference sequence). The CDR3 region is CASKPLVTYEQYF. Here the CDR3 DNA reads TGTGCCAGCAAGCCACTAGTTACCTACGAGCAGTACTTC.

The V and J genes are TRBV7-9 and TRBJ2-3; D is unresolved. Per germline, CDR1 SEHNR and CDR2 FQNEAQ (reference sequence). The CDR3 loop spans 12 amino acids. V was shortened by 5 bases and J by 2 bases, with 5 bases between the two germline ends. CDR3 DNA sequence: TGTGCCAGCAGCAGAGCCACAGATACGCAGTATTTT. As protein: CASSRATDTQYF.

This clone occurred once. This sequence joins TRBV29-1 and TRBJ2-5; D not certain. Trimming took 7 bases from V and 5 from J, leaving 20 bases between them. Germline V CDR1 and CDR2: SQVTM, ANQGSEA. The CDR3 consists of 14 residues. This chain's CDR3 is CSGIELSYGETQYF. In DNA form, the CDR3 reads TGCAGCGGAATAGAACTTTCATACGGGGAGACCCAGTACTTC.

As regards this clone: This probably arose from a read error, given a far larger clone one base away. J is TRBJ1-1 and V is TRBV25-1, with D tentatively TRBD1 (6 bases). This CDR3 is built from 14 residues. Germline V CDR1 and CDR2: MGHDK, SYGVNS. The CDR3 region is CASSEYVGDTEALF. CDR3 nucleotides: TGTGCCAGCAGTGAATATGTAGGGGACACTGAAGCTCTCTTT.

This clone has only one observation. V gene TRBV28 combines with J gene TRBJ2-4; TRBD2 is a possible D gene (6 bases). V was cut by 5 bases and J by 0 bases, with 17 bases left in between. CDR1 is MDHEN, CDR2 SYDVKM, per germline. The CDR3 loop spans 17 amino acids. The chain's CDR3 is CASSVTSFSLAKNIQYF. Written as DNA, the CDR3 is TGTGCCAGCAGTGTGACTAGTTTCTCCCTAGCCAAAAACATTCAGTACTTC.

This clone was recorded a few times. This chain uses TRBV2 with TRBJ2-1, with 7 bases aligning to TRBD1. The CDR3 loop spans 13 amino acids. V lost 2 bases and J lost 6; bases outside the gene matches: 1. Germline V lookup: CDR1 SNHLY, CDR2 FYNNEI. CDR3 loop: CASSENRGNEQFF. The CDR3 DNA is TGTGCCAGCAGTGAAAACAGGGGCAATGAGCAGTTCTTC.

V usage is TRBV19 and J usage is TRBJ2-3; unclear D gene. This CDR3 has 13 residues. Germline V gene sequence: CDR1 LNHDA, CDR2 SQIVND (reference sequence). With 5 bases removed from V and 5 bases from J, the gap between germline ends came to 11 bases. CDR3 in DNA: TGTGCCAGTAGTTACCCTCCAGGAGATACGCAGTATTTT. It encodes CASSYPPGDTQYF.

The chain employs TRBV27 and TRBJ1-4; perhaps TRBD1 as D (6 bases). From germline, CDR1 is MNHEY and CDR2 SMNVEV (reference sequence). V was shortened by 4 bases and J by 4 bases, with 16 bases between the two germline ends. This CDR3 is 16 amino acids long. In nucleotides, the CDR3 is TGTGCCAGCAGTTCCAACAGGGTAACGATTAATGAAAAACTGTTTTTT. Encoded protein: CASSSNRVTINEKLFF.

Notes on this clone: A far larger clone is a single base away, which makes a read error likely. The chain couples TRBV28 to TRBJ1-1; no firm D call. Trimming shortened V by 6 bases and J by 6 bases, and 11 bases separated the two germline ends. CDR1 is MDHEN, CDR2 SYDVKM, per germline. The CDR3 loop spans 12 amino acids. The CDR3: CASSPWEAEAFF. The CDR3 DNA reads TGTGCCAGCAGCCCGTGGGAGGCTGAAGCTTTCTTT.

This clone was recorded once. This chain uses TRBV19 with TRBJ2-7; 11 nucleotides agree with TRBD2. The CDR3 extends over 14 amino acids. J lost 7 bases, V lost 5 bases, and 7 bases had no gene match. Germline V CDR1 and CDR2: LNHDA, SQIVND (reference sequence). The CDR3: CASSVIAGGREQYF. CDR3 nucleotides: TGTGCCAGTAGTGTTATAGCGGGAGGGCGAGAGCAGTACTTC. Full variable domain (remainder filled in from reference TRBV19 and TRBJ2-7): DGGITQSPKYLFRKEGQNVTLSCEQNLNHDAMYWYRQDPGQGLRLIYYSQIVNDFQKGDIAEGYSVSREKKESFPLTVTSAQKNPTAFYLCASSVIAGGREQYFGPGTRLTVT.